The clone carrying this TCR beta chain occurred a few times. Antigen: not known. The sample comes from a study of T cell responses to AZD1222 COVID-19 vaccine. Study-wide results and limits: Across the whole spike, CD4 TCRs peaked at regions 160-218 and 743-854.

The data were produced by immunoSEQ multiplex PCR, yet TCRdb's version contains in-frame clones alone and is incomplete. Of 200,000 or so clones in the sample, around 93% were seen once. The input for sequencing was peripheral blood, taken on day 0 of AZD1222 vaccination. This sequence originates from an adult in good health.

The CDR3 loop is CASSSQVPDTQYF. The CDR3 bases are TGTGCCAGCAGCTCTCAGGTTCCTGATACGCAGTATTTT. This sequence joins TRBV5-6 and TRBJ2-3; the D is unclear. Germline values: CDR1 SGHDT, CDR2 YYEEEE. V was trimmed by 3 bases and J by 6 bases, leaving 11 bases between them. The CDR3 runs 13 residues.